The TCR beta chain described here comes from a study of blood T cell repertoires in COVID-19. Across the study: T cells, B-cell-depleted T cells, or PBMCs provided the cDNA or gDNA that served as material.

This clone came up once. This CDR3 comprises 12 residues. V lost 2 bases and J lost 8, with 10 bases in between. The germline CDR1 and CDR2 sequences are SGHRS and YFSETQ. The table came from immunoSEQ multiplex PCR; TCRdb's copy has only in-frame clones and leaves some out. The sample yields around 240,000 clones, 91% seen once. The study recruited people aged about 18 to 95 years across 24 US areas. The sequenced sample consisted of PBMCs or T cells enriched from blood (not recorded which). The chain combines TRBV5-1 with TRBJ1-2; possible D gene TRBD1, 6 bases. This clonotype originated in a human donor in a cohort exposed to, infected with or recovered from COVID-19 (not recorded which). The donor label of this sample is uncertain. CDR3 amino acids: CASSLQGRGYTF. The CDR3, as DNA: TGCGCCAGCAGCTTACAGGGAAGGGGCTACACCTTC.